The rows below give T cell receptor beta chains drawn from one sample of a study of cytomegalovirus exposure and HLA in healthy donors. The protocol was immunoSEQ multiplex PCR, while the TCRdb copy is restricted to in-frame clones and leaves out a portion. The data hold 150,000 to 180,000 clones, with 74% observed a single time. Specimen: PBMCs. The receptors originated from a man aged 25-45 years in good health and CMV-seronegative. The CDR3 runs from the conserved cysteine through the conserved F or W. The order of the fields is D gene, J gene, clone size, V gene, CDR3 DNA, CDR3 protein. The D gene is left open where the match is weak. Clone size is stated in some rows and not others, as once, few, many or a class when expanded.

>TRBD2|TRBJ2-1|NA|TRBV6-5
TGTGCCAGCAGTTACGGCGGGGGCTACAATGAGCAGTTCTTC
CASSYGGGYNEQFF
>NA|TRBJ2-1|NA|TRBV7-2
TGTGCCAGCAGCTCAGAAAGGGGTCGCTCCTACAATGAGCAGTTCTTC
CASSSERGRSYNEQFF
>NA|TRBJ2-5|NA|TRBV20-1
TGCAGTGCTAGATATCTGGAGACCCAGTACTTC
CSARYLETQYF
>TRBD1|TRBJ2-2|NA|TRBV5-1
TGCGCCAGCAGCGGGACAGGTAACACCGGGGAGCTGTTTTTT
CASSGTGNTGELFF
>NA|TRBJ2-5|NA|TRBV19
TGTGCCAGTAGCTCGACAGGTCGGCAAGAGACCCAGTACTTC
CASSSTGRQETQYF
>NA|TRBJ1-2|NA|TRBV5-6
TGTGCCAGCACCCCCCGAAGGGGAGGCTACACCTTC
CASTPRRGGYTF
>NA|TRBJ2-3|once|TRBV6-6
TGTGCCAGCAGTTCCCGACTAGATACGCAGTATTTT
CASSSRLDTQYF
>NA|TRBJ1-5|NA|TRBV28
TGTGCCAGCAGTTCCGCGGGGGGGGCAAGCAATCAGCCCCAGCATTTT
CASSSAGGASNQPQHF
>TRBD1|TRBJ2-7|NA|TRBV5-1
TGCGCCAGCAGCCCCGGACAGGCCCTCCCTGACTACGAGCAGTACTTC
CASSPGQALPDYEQYF
>TRBD2|TRBJ2-5|once|TRBV6-5
TGTGCCAGCAGCCAGGCGGGGGGGGCGAAGACCCAGTACTTC
CASSQAGGAKTQYF
>NA|TRBJ1-1|few|TRBV5-1
TGCGCCAGCAGCTTGGACCGTAGTGAAGCTTTCTTT
CASSLDRSEAFF
>TRBD1|TRBJ2-1|NA|TRBV5-8
TGTGCCAGCAGCTTCCGGGACAGGGTCCATAGTACCTACAATGAGCAGTTCTTC
CASSFRDRVHSTYNEQFF